The present T cell receptor (beta chain) was sequenced within a study of blood T cell repertoires in COVID-19. Study information: Samples came from the United States, Italy and Spain, spanning acute and convalescent COVID-19.

This clone was recorded once. Repertoires were generated with immunoSEQ multiplex PCR, while TCRdb's copy carries only in-frame clones and drops some. The sample records approximately 270,000 clones, 70% to 85% being singletons. This CDR3 is 14 amino acids long. Germline V gives CDR1 SGHRS, CDR2 YFSETQ. V lost 2 bases and J 3 bases, leaving 11 bases between the germline ends. This receptor was taken from an elderly man with acute or convalescent COVID-19. The sequenced sample consisted of peripheral blood. This rearrangement joins TRBV5-1 to TRBJ2-5, with D tentatively TRBD1 (6 bases). CDR3 coding DNA: TGCGCCAGCAGCTTTAGGACAGCGGAAGAGACCCAGTACTTC. This encodes CASSFRTAEETQYF.